Below, 19 T cell receptor beta chains from the same sample are listed, as sequenced in a study of blood T cell repertoires in COVID-19. TCRdb keeps only in-frame clones here, not all; method: immunoSEQ multiplex PCR. The sample consists of 95,000 to 110,000 clones, 75% to 95% of them appearing once. Sequenced material: peripheral blood. Receptors were obtained from a woman aged 25-40 years with acute or convalescent COVID-19.

The gene calls are TRBV19 and TRBJ1-1, with TRBD1 matching over 9 bases. Germline loops: CDR1 LNHDA, CDR2 SQIVND (reference sequence). The CDR3 length is 14 residues. With V trimmed by 7 bases and J by 5 bases, 8 bases remained unmatched. CDR3 coding DNA: TGTGCCAGTACCAGGACAGGGGTACGTACTGAAGCTTTCTTT. This codes for CASTRTGVRTEAFF. The whole variable domain, filled in from reference TRBV19 and TRBJ1-1, reads DGGITQSPKYLFRKEGQNVTLSCEQNLNHDAMYWYRQDPGQGLRLIYYSQIVNDFQKGDIAEGYSVSREKKESFPLTVTSAQKNPTAFYLCASTRTGVRTEAFFGQGTRLTVV.

This sequence joins TRBV10-2 and TRBJ1-5; 8 positions agree with TRBD1. The junction had 7 bases not matched to a gene; V was cut back by 6 bases and J by 6 bases. The CDR3 loop spans 14 amino acids. Germline values: CDR1 WSHSY, CDR2 SAAADI. The CDR3 sequence is CASRDRALGQPQHF. The CDR3 DNA is TGCGCCAGCAGGGACAGGGCCCTAGGTCAGCCCCAGCATTTT.

The V and J genes are TRBV7-3 and TRBJ2-3, with 7 bases matching TRBD2. The V gene's germline CDR1 is SGHTA and CDR2 FQGTGA. The junction had 5 bases not matched to a gene; V was cut back by 1 base and J by 1 base. CDR3 length: 16 amino acids. The CDR3: CASSLIPAGGTDTQYF. The CDR3 bases are TGTGCCAGCAGCTTAATTCCGGCGGGAGGCACAGATACGCAGTATTTT. Complete variable domain (other parts from reference TRBV7-3 and TRBJ2-3): GAGVSQTPSNKVTEKGKYVELRCDPISGHTALYWYRQSLGQGPEFLIYFQGTGAADDSGLPNDRFFAVRPEGSVSTLKIQRTERGDSAVYLCASSLIPAGGTDTQYFGPGTRLTVL.

In its sample, this clone was seen a few times. The V gene is TRBV7-9, the J gene TRBJ1-5, with 7 bases aligning to TRBD1. The CDR3 length is 14 residues. The V gene's germline CDR1 is SEHNR and CDR2 FQNEAQ (reference sequence). Germline trimming cut 5 bases from V and 3 bases from J; bases unmatched to any gene: 4. Written as DNA, the CDR3 is TGTGCCAGCAGCCGGGGACAGATCAATCAGCCCCAGCATTTT. Translated, it gives CASSRGQINQPQHF.

The J gene is TRBJ2-5, the V gene TRBV10-3; D remains unclear. With 10 bases removed from V and 1 base from J, the gap between germline ends came to 16 bases. This CDR3 contains 14 residues. Germline lookup yields CDR1 ENHRY and CDR2 SYGVKD. CDR3 bases: TGTGCCAGCGCGCTGCATACGGTCCAAGAGACCCAGTACTTC. Translating gives CASALHTVQETQYF.

The V call is TRBV30, the J call TRBJ2-7, with D tentatively TRBD1 (6 bases). With 0 bases removed from V and 3 bases from J, the gap between germline ends came to 9 bases. CDR3 length equals 13 residues. CDR1 is GTSNPN and CDR2 is SVGIG in the germline V gene (reference sequence). The CDR3 DNA sequence: TGTGCCTGGAGTGTAACAGGGCACTACGAGCAGTACTTC. Translating it yields CAWSVTGHYEQYF.

The CDR3 spells CASSLVSGLVLFF. In DNA, the CDR3 is TGTGCCAGCAGCTTAGTTTCGGGACTAGTTCTGTTCTTC. The rearrangement joins TRBV7-8 to TRBJ2-1; TRBD2 matches at 8 bases. V shed 1 base, J shed 15 bases, and the junction held 8 bases outside the gene matches. The CDR3 sequence is 13 residues long. Germline loops: CDR1 SGHVS, CDR2 FQNEAQ.

V usage is TRBV27 and J usage is TRBJ1-2, with D maybe TRBD1 (5 bases). V shed 7 bases and J shed 6 bases, with 18 bases lying between them. The V gene's germline CDR1 is MNHEY and CDR2 SMNVEV (reference sequence). The CDR3 is made up of 14 amino acids. CDR3 protein: CASTGEAGRNGYTF. The CDR3 region has the DNA TGTGCCAGCACCGGGGAGGCAGGGCGAAATGGCTACACCTTC.

This chain joins TRBV11-2 and TRBJ1-6, with D possibly TRBD1 on 6 matching bases. The germline V gene encodes CDR1 SGHAT and CDR2 FQNNGV. Deletions cut 5 bases from V and 3 bases from J, with 11 bases between. The CDR3 is 15 amino acids. This CDR3 is CASSRTVGYNSPLHF. CDR3 nucleotides: TGTGCCAGCAGCCGGACAGTCGGCTATAATTCACCCCTCCACTTT. Complete variable domain (other parts from reference TRBV11-2 and TRBJ1-6): EAGVAQSPRYKIIEKRQSVAFWCNPISGHATLYWYQQILGQGPKLLIQFQNNGVVDDSQLPKDRFSAERLKGVDSTLKIQPAKLEDSAVYLCASSRTVGYNSPLHFGNGTRLTVT.

The chain recombines TRBV3-1 (or the pseudogene TRBV3-2) with TRBJ2-2; 12 bases agree with TRBD2. CDR3 size: 18 residues. Trimming took 6 bases from V and 3 from J; bases not matched to a gene: 11. CDR1 LGHDT and CDR2 YNNKEL come from the germline V gene (reference sequence). CDR3 DNA sequence: TGTGCCAGCAGGCCCCGTGAACTAGCGGGAGGCGACACCGGGGAGCTGTTTTTT. This sequence encodes CASRPRELAGGDTGELFF.

This clone has just a few counts. This sequence joins TRBV30 and TRBJ1-2; 11 bases map to TRBD1. The CDR3 sequence is 12 residues long. Germline V lookup: CDR1 GTSNPN, CDR2 SVGIG (reference sequence). V gave up 2 bases and J gave up 8 bases; unmatched junction bases: 1. The CDR3 protein is CAWSRDRGGYTF. CDR3 nucleotides: TGTGCCTGGAGTCGGGACAGGGGGGGCTACACCTTC.

This clone turned up a few times. The chain uses TRBV4-1 and TRBJ1-1; D is perhaps TRBD1 (6 bases). V dropped 4 bases and J dropped 3 bases, with 15 bases sitting between them. In germline, CDR1 is MGHRA, CDR2 YSYEKL. The CDR3 spans 15 residues. The CDR3 DNA sequence: TGCGCCAGCAGCCTAGGGGGGGGATCTGACACTGAAGCTTTCTTT. The encoded protein is CASSLGGGSDTEAFF.

CDR3 region: CASRPQDRGLYNEQFF. The CDR3 region has the DNA TGTGCCAGCAGACCCCAAGACAGGGGGCTATACAATGAGCAGTTCTTC. The chain combines TRBV27 with TRBJ2-1; TRBD1 matches at 10 bases. Germline V gives CDR1 MNHEY, CDR2 SMNVEV (reference sequence). V trimming: 6 bases; J trimming: 4 bases; junction bases outside the gene matches: 9. The CDR3 runs 16 residues.

This clone was seen a handful of times. The chain uses TRBV19 and TRBJ1-1; D is possibly TRBD1 (5 bases). Trimming took 4 bases from V and 7 from J, leaving 13 bases between them. This CDR3 has 13 amino acids. Per germline, CDR1 LNHDA and CDR2 SQIVND (reference sequence). The CDR3 sequence is CASSTPTGFEAFF. The CDR3 nucleotides read TGTGCCAGTAGTACACCAACAGGATTTGAAGCTTTCTTT.

J is TRBJ2-2 and V is TRBV5-4; 12 nucleotides match TRBD2. The J segment lost 2 bases and the V segment lost 5 bases, leaving 4 bases of the junction unmatched. This CDR3 is built from 16 residues. The germline gives CDR1 SGHNT, CDR2 YYREEE (reference sequence). Here the CDR3 DNA reads TGTGCCAGCAGAGGACTAGCGGGACTTAACACCGGGGAGCTGTTTTTT. This translates into CASRGLAGLNTGELFF.

The J gene is TRBJ1-3, the V gene TRBV4-3, with D possibly being TRBD1 (5 bases). CDR3 length equals 15 residues. Trimming removed 0 bases at V and 1 base at J, with 7 bases between. Germline CDR1 is LGHNA and CDR2 is YSLEER. This CDR3 reads CASSQEKGSGNTIYF. CDR3 DNA sequence: TGCGCCAGCAGCCAAGAGAAGGGGTCTGGAAACACCATATATTTT.

The genes are TRBV10-3 and TRBJ2-2; 7 positions agree with TRBD1. CDR3 length: 19 residues. V shed 5 bases, J shed 0 bases, and the junction held 15 bases outside the gene matches. Germline values: CDR1 ENHRY, CDR2 SYGVKD. CDR3 region: CAISLAKPDRVANTGELFF. The DNA of the CDR3 is TGTGCCATCAGTTTAGCGAAGCCCGACAGGGTTGCGAACACCGGGGAGCTGTTTTTT.

The V gene is TRBV28, the J gene TRBJ2-7; TRBD2 matches 12 bases. Germline CDR1 MDHEN, CDR2 SYDVKM. The CDR3 has 14 residues. Germline trimming cut 4 bases from V and 4 bases from J; bases unmatched to any gene: 2. CDR3 loop: CASSYGTSGYEQYF. The CDR3 DNA reads TGTGCCAGCAGTTACGGGACTAGCGGGTACGAGCAGTACTTC.

This chain uses TRBV15 with TRBJ1-1, with D perhaps matching TRBD1 (5 bases). In germline, CDR1 is LNHNV, CDR2 YYDKDF (reference sequence). V lost 0 bases, J lost 6 bases, and 14 bases lay in between. The CDR3 sequence is 15 residues long. The CDR3 sequence: CATSREGRGNPEAFF. As DNA, the CDR3 is TGTGCCACCAGCAGAGAAGGGAGGGGCAACCCTGAAGCTTTCTTT.